This T cell receptor beta chain emerged from a study of cytomegalovirus exposure and HLA in healthy donors. This CDR3 has 12 amino acids. Trimming cost V 5 bases and J 8 bases; bases outside gene matches: 5. The V gene's germline CDR1 is SGHAT and CDR2 FQNNGV. The PCR employed 60 Vbeta primers together with 13 Jbeta primers. Libraries were prepared by immunoSEQ multiplex PCR; TCRdb keeps only in-frame clonotypes and omits some of them. The sample records approximately 100,000 clones, 77% being singletons. This receptor was obtained from a man aged 35-49 years in good health and CMV-seropositive. Sequencing was performed on PBMCs. This rearrangement joins TRBV11-2 to TRBJ1-2; the match to TRBD1 covers 7 bases. The DNA of the CDR3 is TGTGCCAGCAGCACGACAGGGAGAGGCTACACCTTC. Protein product: CASSTTGRGYTF.